Below are 11 T cell receptor beta chains sequenced from a single sample in a study of blood T cell repertoires in COVID-19. Produced via immunoSEQ multiplex PCR; TCRdb's table is partial and in-frame only. The repertoire consists of around 340,000 clones, with almost 90% occurring once and the leading ten covering 0.85% to 1.3%. Sequences were obtained from PBMCs or T cells enriched from blood (not recorded which). These receptors came from a young woman who had been exposed to COVID-19.

This chain links TRBV27 with TRBJ2-1; maybe TRBD2 (6 bases). Germline V gene data show CDR1 as MNHEY and CDR2 as SMNVEV (reference sequence). Trimming took 3 bases from V and 2 from J, leaving 11 bases between them. This CDR3 has 15 amino acids. The CDR3 DNA is TGTGCCAGCAGTTTCGGGCGGGACGCCTACAATGAGCAGTTCTTC. Its translation: CASSFGRDAYNEQFF.

The chain employs TRBV7-2 and TRBJ2-1; 8 nucleotides match TRBD2. The CDR3 has 14 amino acids. Germline loops: CDR1 SGHTA, CDR2 FQGNSA. Trimming cost V 10 bases and J 5 bases; bases outside gene matches: 10. CDR3 in DNA: TGTGCCATTCACCCCGGGGGGGGCCACAATGAGCAGTTCTTC. Protein: CAIHPGGGHNEQFF.

This chain joins TRBV12-3 or TRBV12-4 and TRBJ2-3, with D unresolved. The CDR3 loop spans 11 amino acids. V lost 6 bases, J lost 3 bases, and 4 bases lay in between. CDR3 DNA: TGTGCCAGCAGAGAGACAGATACGCAGTATTTT. It specifies CASRETDTQYF.

This chain links TRBV3-1 (or the pseudogene TRBV3-2) with TRBJ2-3; no clear D. Trimming removed 0 bases from V and 2 bases from J, with 9 bases in between. The CDR3 is 15 amino acids. CDR1 and CDR2 from the germline V gene are LGHDT and YNNKEL (reference sequence). As DNA, the CDR3 is TGTGCCAGCAGCCAAGACCAGTTACCCACAGATACGCAGTATTTT. It specifies CASSQDQLPTDTQYF.

The V gene is TRBV28, the J gene TRBJ1-5, with TRBD1 identical over 9 bases. Per germline, CDR1 MDHEN and CDR2 SYDVKM. This CDR3 has 16 residues. Trimming took 2 bases from V and 5 from J; bases not matched to a gene: 7. The CDR3 loop is CASSLGPRTGDQPQHF. CDR3 DNA: TGTGCCAGCAGTTTAGGCCCCCGGACAGGGGATCAGCCCCAGCATTTT. The entire variable domain, with the rest obtained from reference TRBV28 and TRBJ1-5, is as follows: DVKVTQSSRYLVKRTGEKVFLECVQDMDHENMFWYRQDPGLGLRLIYFSYDVKMKEKGDIPEGYSVSREKKERFSLILESASTNQTSMYLCASSLGPRTGDQPQHFGDGTRLSIL.

The V call is TRBV19, the J call TRBJ1-3; 10 positions match TRBD1. This CDR3 has 20 residues. V gave up 4 bases and J gave up 4 bases; unmatched junction bases: 19. Germline V gene lookup returns CDR1 LNHDA and CDR2 SQIVND (reference sequence). This CDR3 reads CASSTASDRGASRSGNTIYF. The CDR3 coding sequence is TGTGCCAGTAGTACGGCGTCGGACAGGGGGGCTTCTCGTAGCGGAAACACCATATATTTT.

V and J are TRBV19 and TRBJ2-5; 7 positions match TRBD2. This CDR3 has 13 amino acids. Germline V CDR1 and CDR2: LNHDA, SQIVND (reference sequence). The J segment lost 2 bases and the V segment lost 9 bases, leaving 6 bases of the junction unmatched. CDR3 protein: CASGEGRQETQYF. CDR3 coding DNA: TGTGCCAGCGGGGAGGGTAGGCAAGAGACCCAGTACTTC.

The chain joins TRBV5-1 to TRBJ2-7; D may be TRBD1 (6 bases). Trimming pared 0 bases from V and 1 base from J, leaving 11 bases between. The V gene's germline CDR1 is SGHRS and CDR2 YFSETQ. The CDR3 is 15 amino acids. The CDR3 nucleotides read TGCGCCAGCAGCTTGGCCGGGGACATATCCTACGAGCAGTACTTC. It encodes CASSLAGDISYEQYF.

The chain is built from TRBV7-9 and TRBJ1-2; the D is unclear. This CDR3 has 14 residues. Germline V gives CDR1 SEHNR, CDR2 FQNEAQ (reference sequence). Trimming took off 5 bases at V and 8 bases at J, with 18 bases between the two ends. This chain's CDR3 is CASSRDSTEWGYTF. CDR3 DNA sequence: TGTGCCAGCAGCCGAGATTCTACGGAGTGGGGCTACACCTTC.

The chain has TRBV3-1 (or the pseudogene TRBV3-2) and TRBJ2-2; 7 bases fit TRBD2. This CDR3 spans 15 amino acids. With 4 bases clipped from V and 5 bases from J, the junction kept 7 bases outside the gene matches. CDR1 and CDR2 (germline): LGHDT, YNNKEL (reference sequence). The CDR3: CASSPEGRVTGELFF. CDR3 DNA sequence: TGTGCCAGCAGCCCCGAGGGGAGGGTAACCGGGGAGCTGTTTTTT.

The rearrangement links TRBV10-2 to TRBJ2-5; the D gene is possibly TRBD1 (5 bases). V lost 3 bases to trimming and J lost 7 bases, with 15 bases between them. The CDR3 has 14 residues. Germline V gene lookup returns CDR1 WSHSY and CDR2 SAAADI. CDR3: CASSESVGQRTQYF. CDR3 nucleotide sequence: TGCGCCAGCAGTGAAAGTGTGGGGCAGAGGACCCAGTACTTC.